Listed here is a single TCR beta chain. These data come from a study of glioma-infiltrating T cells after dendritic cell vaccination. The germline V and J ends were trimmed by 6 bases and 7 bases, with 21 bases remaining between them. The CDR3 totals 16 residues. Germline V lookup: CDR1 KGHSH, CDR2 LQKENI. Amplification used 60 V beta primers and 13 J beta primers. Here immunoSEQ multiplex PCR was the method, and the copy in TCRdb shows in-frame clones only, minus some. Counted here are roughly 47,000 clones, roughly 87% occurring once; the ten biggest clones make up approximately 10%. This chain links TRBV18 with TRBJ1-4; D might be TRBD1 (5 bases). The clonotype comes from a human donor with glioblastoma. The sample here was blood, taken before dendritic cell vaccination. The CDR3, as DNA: TGTGCCAGCTCCCCCCAAGGTCGGGGGAGCGGTGAAAAACTGTTTTTT. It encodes CASSPQGRGSGEKLFF.